The clone carrying this T cell receptor (beta chain) was counted ten times or more. TCRdb used MiXCR to reprocess the reads, holding one entry per CDR3 protein. The table has around 50,000 distinct CDR3 sequences, 5.5% to 8% seen once. This sample is drawn from a study of patients with pleural tuberculosis. CDR3 size: 12 residues. From germline, CDR1 is LNHDA and CDR2 SQIVND (reference sequence). The V end lost 5 bases, the J end lost 5 bases, and 7 bases lay between the germline ends. This TCR was sampled from a human donor with pleural tuberculosis. V gene TRBV19 combines with J gene TRBJ1-5; D possibly corresponds to TRBD1 (5 bases). DNA for the CDR3: TGTGCCAGTAGTGAAGGGGATCAGCCCCAGCATTTT. Protein sequence: CASSEGDQPQHF.